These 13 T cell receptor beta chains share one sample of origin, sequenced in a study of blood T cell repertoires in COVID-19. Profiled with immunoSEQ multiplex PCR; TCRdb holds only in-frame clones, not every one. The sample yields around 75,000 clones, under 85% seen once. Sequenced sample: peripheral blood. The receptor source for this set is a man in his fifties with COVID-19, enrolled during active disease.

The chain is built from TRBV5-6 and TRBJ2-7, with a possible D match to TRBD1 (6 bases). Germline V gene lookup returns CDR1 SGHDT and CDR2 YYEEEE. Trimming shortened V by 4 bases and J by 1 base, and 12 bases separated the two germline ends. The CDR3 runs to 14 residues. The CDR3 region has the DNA TGTGCCAGCAGCCCCGGGACATGGTCCTACGAGCAGTACTTC. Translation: CASSPGTWSYEQYF.

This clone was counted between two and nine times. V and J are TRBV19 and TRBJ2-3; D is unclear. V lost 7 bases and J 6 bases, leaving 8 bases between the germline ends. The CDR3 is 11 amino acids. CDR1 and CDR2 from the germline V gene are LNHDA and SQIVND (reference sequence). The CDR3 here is CASKTQDTQYF. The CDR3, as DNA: TGTGCCAGTAAAACCCAGGATACGCAGTATTTT.

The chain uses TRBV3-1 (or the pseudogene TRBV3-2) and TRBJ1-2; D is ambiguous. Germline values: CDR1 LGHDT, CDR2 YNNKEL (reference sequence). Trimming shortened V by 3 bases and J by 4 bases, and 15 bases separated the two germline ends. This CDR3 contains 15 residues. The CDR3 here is CASSQVSREFYGYTF. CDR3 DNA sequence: TGTGCCAGCAGCCAGGTGTCGCGGGAGTTCTATGGCTACACCTTC.

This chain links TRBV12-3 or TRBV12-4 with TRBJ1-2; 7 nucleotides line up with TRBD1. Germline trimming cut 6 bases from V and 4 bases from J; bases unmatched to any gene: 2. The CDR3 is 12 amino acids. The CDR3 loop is CASSRGVYGYTF. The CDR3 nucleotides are TGTGCCAGCAGCAGGGGGGTCTATGGCTACACCTTC.

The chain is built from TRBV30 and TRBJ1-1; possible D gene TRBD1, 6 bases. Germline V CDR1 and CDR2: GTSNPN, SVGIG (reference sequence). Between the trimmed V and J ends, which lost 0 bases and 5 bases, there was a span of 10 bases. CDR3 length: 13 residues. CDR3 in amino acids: CAWSVQGKTEAFF. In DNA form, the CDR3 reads TGTGCCTGGAGTGTCCAGGGGAAGACTGAAGCTTTCTTT.

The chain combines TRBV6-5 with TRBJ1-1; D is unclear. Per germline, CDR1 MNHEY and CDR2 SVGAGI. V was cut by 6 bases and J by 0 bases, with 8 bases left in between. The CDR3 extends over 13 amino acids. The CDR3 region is CASSEGVNTEAFF. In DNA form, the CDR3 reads TGTGCCAGCAGCGAGGGAGTGAACACTGAAGCTTTCTTT.

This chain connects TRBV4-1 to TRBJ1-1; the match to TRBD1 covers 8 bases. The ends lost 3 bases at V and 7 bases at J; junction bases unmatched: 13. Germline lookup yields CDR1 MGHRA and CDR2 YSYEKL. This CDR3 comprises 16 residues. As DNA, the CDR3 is TGCGCCAGCAGCCACTTGGGACAGGCACCCCAGAGTGAAGCTTTCTTT. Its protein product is CASSHLGQAPQSEAFF.

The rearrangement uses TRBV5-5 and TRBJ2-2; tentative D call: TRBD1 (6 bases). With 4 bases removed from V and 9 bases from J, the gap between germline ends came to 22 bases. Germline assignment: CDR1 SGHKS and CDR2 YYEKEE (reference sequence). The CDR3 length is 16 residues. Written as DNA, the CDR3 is TGTGCCAGCAGCCCGATGGGACAAACCCAACGGAGGGAGCTGTTTTTT. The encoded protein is CASSPMGQTQRRELFF.

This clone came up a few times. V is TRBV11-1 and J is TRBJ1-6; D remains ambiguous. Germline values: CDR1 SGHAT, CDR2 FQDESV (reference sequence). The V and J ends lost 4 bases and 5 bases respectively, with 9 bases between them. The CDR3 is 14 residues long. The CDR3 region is CASSYRGNNSPLHF. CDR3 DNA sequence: TGTGCCAGCAGCTACCGGGGAAATAATTCACCCCTCCACTTT.

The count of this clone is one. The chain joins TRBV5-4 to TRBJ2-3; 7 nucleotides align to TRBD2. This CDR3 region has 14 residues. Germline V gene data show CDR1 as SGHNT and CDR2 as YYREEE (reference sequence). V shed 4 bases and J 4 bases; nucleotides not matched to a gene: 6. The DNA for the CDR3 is TGTGCCAGCAGCGGGGGGGGTGGACCAGATACGCAGTATTTT. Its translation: CASSGGGGPDTQYF.

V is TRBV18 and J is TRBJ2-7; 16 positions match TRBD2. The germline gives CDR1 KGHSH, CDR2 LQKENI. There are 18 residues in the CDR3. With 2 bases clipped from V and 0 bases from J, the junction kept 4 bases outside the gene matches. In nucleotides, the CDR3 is TGTGCCAGCTCACCAGCCGGGACTAGCGGGGGGGCCTCCTACGAGCAGTACTTC. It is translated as CASSPAGTSGGASYEQYF. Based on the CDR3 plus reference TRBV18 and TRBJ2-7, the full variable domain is NAGVMQNPRHLVRRRGQEARLRCSPMKGHSHVYWYRQLPEEGLKFMVYLQKENIIDESGMPKERFSAEFPKEGPSILRIQQVVRGDSAAYFCASSPAGTSGGASYEQYFGPGTRLTVT.

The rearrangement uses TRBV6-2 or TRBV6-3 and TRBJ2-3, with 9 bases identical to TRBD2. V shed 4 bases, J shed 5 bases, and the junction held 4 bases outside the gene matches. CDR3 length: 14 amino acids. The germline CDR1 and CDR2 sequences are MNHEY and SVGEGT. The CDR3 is CASSFAGGLDTQYF. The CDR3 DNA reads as TGTGCCAGCAGTTTTGCGGGGGGGTTAGATACGCAGTATTTT.

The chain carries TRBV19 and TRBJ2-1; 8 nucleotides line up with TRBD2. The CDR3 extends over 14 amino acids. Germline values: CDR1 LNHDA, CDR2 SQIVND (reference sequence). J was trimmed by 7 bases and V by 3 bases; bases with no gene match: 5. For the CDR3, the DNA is TGTGCCAGTAGTATGACGGGGGGGTCAAATGAGCAGTTCTTC. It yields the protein CASSMTGGSNEQFF. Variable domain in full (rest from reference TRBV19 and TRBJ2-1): DGGITQSPKYLFRKEGQNVTLSCEQNLNHDAMYWYRQDPGQGLRLIYYSQIVNDFQKGDIAEGYSVSREKKESFPLTVTSAQKNPTAFYLCASSMTGGSNEQFFGPGTRLTVL.